Shown below are 18 T cell receptor beta chains from a single sample sequenced in a study of blood T cell repertoires in COVID-19. Sequencing was performed with immunoSEQ multiplex PCR; in TCRdb, only in-frame clones are kept and a portion is missing. The profile shows 300,000 or so clones, roughly 90% of them singletons. Sequenced input: PBMCs or T cells enriched from blood (not recorded which). These receptors were taken from a woman in her 50s who had been exposed to COVID-19.

This chain links TRBV3-1 (or the pseudogene TRBV3-2) with TRBJ1-5; 10 nucleotides match TRBD1. The CDR3 spans 16 residues. V lost 2 bases and J lost 9; bases outside the gene matches: 10. The germline V gene has CDR1 LGHDT and CDR2 YNNKEL (reference sequence). In DNA, the CDR3 is TGTGCCAGCAGCCAAAGTGATCGGGACAGGGGATGGCCCCAGCATTTT. This translates into CASSQSDRDRGWPQHF.

The chain joins TRBV6-5 to TRBJ2-7, with TRBD1 matching 9 bases. The CDR3 runs to 13 residues. V dropped 5 bases and J dropped 6; count of bases not matched to a gene: 5. The germline CDR1 and CDR2 sequences are MNHEY and SVGAGI. CDR3 sequence: CASSPGQGPEQYF. In DNA, the CDR3 is TGTGCCAGCAGTCCGGGACAGGGCCCCGAGCAGTACTTC.

A single count supports this clone. This chain connects TRBV4-1 to TRBJ2-5; D not certain. CDR3 length: 16 amino acids. Germline CDR1 is MGHRA and CDR2 is YSYEKL. Trimming cost V 1 base and J 1 base, with 13 bases left between them. The DNA for the CDR3 is TGCGCCAGCAGCCAAGTCCCTCATGCAGGCCAAGAGACCCAGTACTTC. Protein sequence: CASSQVPHAGQETQYF.

This clone was found once. V is TRBV5-1 and J is TRBJ1-1; unclear D gene. Germline values: CDR1 SGHRS, CDR2 YFSETQ. The CDR3 runs to 15 residues. V was trimmed by 5 bases and J by 1 base, leaving 15 bases between them. The CDR3: CASRLEGSQNTEAFF. DNA of the CDR3: TGCGCCAGCAGACTGGAGGGCAGCCAGAACACTGAAGCTTTCTTT.

V gene TRBV5-4 combines with J gene TRBJ1-4; D possibly corresponds to TRBD1 (5 bases). V lost 4 bases and J 4 bases, leaving 14 bases between the germline ends. The length of the CDR3 is 15 residues. Looked up from germline, CDR1 is SGHNT and CDR2 is YYREEE (reference sequence). The CDR3 nucleotides read TGTGCCAGCAGCGGGGGGACTGACTATAATGAAAAACTGTTTTTT. Amino acids: CASSGGTDYNEKLFF.

The rearrangement uses TRBV18 and TRBJ2-1; no clear D gene. CDR1 and CDR2 from the germline V gene are KGHSH and LQKENI. V lost 1 base, J lost 5 bases, and 9 bases lay in between. The CDR3 covers 14 residues. CDR3 DNA: TGTGCCAGCTCACCACTCGACGGAGACAATGAGCAGTTCTTC. Amino acid sequence: CASSPLDGDNEQFF. The full variable domain, rest sourced from reference TRBV18 and TRBJ2-1, is NAGVMQNPRHLVRRRGQEARLRCSPMKGHSHVYWYRQLPEEGLKFMVYLQKENIIDESGMPKERFSAEFPKEGPSILRIQQVVRGDSAAYFCASSPLDGDNEQFFGPGTRLTVL.

This clone was counted once. V is TRBV5-1 and J is TRBJ2-3; D is perhaps TRBD1 (5 bases). Trimming took off 1 base at V and 2 bases at J, with 11 bases between the two ends. Per the germline V gene, CDR1 is SGHRS and CDR2 is YFSETQ. The CDR3 runs 15 residues. The CDR3 spells CASSLIGQHTDTQYF. CDR3 nucleotides: TGCGCCAGCAGCTTGATAGGACAACACACAGATACGCAGTATTTT.

This chain uses TRBV5-4 with TRBJ1-4, with 7 bases lining up with TRBD1. Germline V CDR1 and CDR2: SGHNT, YYREEE (reference sequence). The CDR3 is made up of 15 amino acids. V was pared by 3 bases and J by 5 bases, with 7 bases of the junction left unmatched. The CDR3 sequence: CASSWSTGRNEKLFF. The CDR3 coding sequence is TGTGCCAGCAGCTGGTCGACAGGGAGGAATGAAAAACTGTTTTTT.

The chain carries TRBV6-5 and TRBJ1-4, with D perhaps TRBD1 (5 bases). This CDR3 is 14 amino acids long. Trimming cost V 6 bases and J 8 bases, with 16 bases left between them. CDR1 and CDR2 (germline): MNHEY, SVGAGI. In DNA, the CDR3 is TGTGCCAGCAGCCCCACAGGATCAGCCGAAAAACTGTTTTTT. It codes for CASSPTGSAEKLFF.

The rearrangement uses TRBV30 and TRBJ2-1, with 8 bases identical to TRBD2. CDR3 length: 12 residues. The J segment lost 8 bases and the V segment lost 5 bases, leaving 5 bases of the junction unmatched. CDR1 is GTSNPN and CDR2 is SVGIG in the germline V gene (reference sequence). The CDR3 nucleotides are TGTGCCTGGGCCCGGGGGGGAGATGAGCAGTTCTTC. It translates to CAWARGGDEQFF.

The chain's CDR3 is CASSLSGGVQETQYF. The CDR3 DNA is TGTGCCAGCAGCTTGAGCGGGGGGGTGCAGGAGACCCAGTACTTC. This chain uses TRBV11-3 with TRBJ2-5, with 10 bases identical to TRBD2. The V and J ends lost 3 bases and 5 bases, in that order; junction bases with no gene match: 6. CDR3 length: 15 residues. Germline loops: CDR1 SGHNT, CDR2 YENEEA.

This clone was picked up one time. As DNA, the CDR3 is TGTGCCATCGGCGGCGGGGAGGGGCGCGGGGAGACCCAGTACTTC. Translating gives CAIGGGEGRGETQYF. The gene calls are TRBV10-3 and TRBJ2-5; 7 nucleotides align to TRBD2. Unmatched junction bases numbered 14, after V lost 8 bases and J lost 5 bases. This CDR3 spans 15 amino acids. The germline V gene has CDR1 ENHRY and CDR2 SYGVKD.

V is TRBV10-2 and J is TRBJ1-1; D possibly corresponds to TRBD1 (5 bases). The germline V and J ends were trimmed by 7 bases and 3 bases, with 15 bases remaining between them. The CDR3 totals 14 residues. Germline-derived CDR1 and CDR2 are WSHSY and SAAADI. This CDR3 is CASNNRGQDTEAFF. DNA for the CDR3: TGCGCCAGCAATAACCGAGGACAAGACACTGAAGCTTTCTTT.

This clone came up once. This chain connects TRBV28 to TRBJ1-1, with D tentatively TRBD1 (5 bases). The CDR3 loop spans 15 amino acids. Trimming took off 2 bases at V and 3 bases at J, with 13 bases between the two ends. From germline, CDR1 is MDHEN and CDR2 SYDVKM. The chain's CDR3 is CASSLGAREDTEAFF. The CDR3, as DNA: TGTGCCAGCAGTTTAGGGGCCAGGGAGGACACTGAAGCTTTCTTT.

The chain combines TRBV5-1 with TRBJ1-4; tentative D call: TRBD1 (6 bases). The CDR3 runs to 14 residues. V was cut by 3 bases and J by 4 bases, with 10 bases left in between. Germline assignment: CDR1 SGHRS and CDR2 YFSETQ. The CDR3 sequence: CASSSGQNNEKLFF. The CDR3 bases are TGCGCCAGCAGCTCCGGACAGAATAATGAAAAACTGTTTTTT.

This clone has a single count. The chain couples TRBV7-2 to TRBJ1-2; 7 bases match TRBD1. V dropped 4 bases and J dropped 1; count of bases not matched to a gene: 9. Germline V gives CDR1 SGHTA, CDR2 FQGNSA. The CDR3 runs 16 residues. The CDR3 spells CASSSYLGTDNYGYTF. The CDR3 DNA sequence: TGTGCCAGCAGCTCTTACCTCGGGACAGATAACTATGGCTACACCTTC.

The chain employs TRBV30 and TRBJ1-2; D gene ambiguous. The CDR3 runs 17 residues. Germline V gives CDR1 GTSNPN, CDR2 SVGIG (reference sequence). With 0 bases removed from V and 3 bases from J, the gap between germline ends came to 20 bases. The CDR3 loop reads CAWSVPPGYHGYYGYTF. The CDR3 DNA is TGTGCCTGGAGTGTACCCCCGGGGTACCATGGGTACTATGGCTACACCTTC.

The rearrangement links TRBV27 to TRBJ1-2; 9 bases map to TRBD1. Germline loops: CDR1 MNHEY, CDR2 SMNVEV (reference sequence). V lost 6 bases to trimming and J lost 2 bases; unmatched junction nucleotides: 7. The CDR3 extends over 15 amino acids. CDR3: CASRIQGASNYGYTF. The DNA of the CDR3 is TGTGCCAGCAGAATACAGGGGGCGTCCAACTATGGCTACACCTTC.